This T cell receptor beta chain was recorded in a study of blood T cell repertoires in COVID-19. Overall study context: Acute and convalescent COVID-19 specimens originated in the United States, Italy and Spain. PBMCs, B-cell-depleted T cells, or T cells were the source of the cDNA or gDNA that made up the material.

How the authors handled the data: Amplifying reference gene primers gave estimates of nucleated cell counts. Assay: immunoSEQ multiplex PCR; the TCRdb copy retains only in-frame clones and omits some. Clonal size and the V and J genes are those of that table, whereas D and trimming came from the DNA. There are around 59,000 clones in the sample; about 78% occur only once, and approximately 12% lies in the top ten. Germline V gene lookup returns CDR1 SGDLS and CDR2 YYNGEE. The J segment lost 4 bases and the V segment lost 2 bases, leaving 5 bases of the junction unmatched. This CDR3 spans 15 amino acids.

Material: peripheral blood. This sequence originates from an elderly man with acute or convalescent COVID-19. The V gene is TRBV9, the J gene TRBJ2-2; 7 nucleotides agree with TRBD2. DNA of the CDR3: TGTGCCAGCAGCGTTGGCGGGGGAACCACCGGGGAGCTGTTTTTT. It specifies CASSVGGGTTGELFF.